The sequence of this TCR beta chain was determined in a study of technical replicates of blood from a few donors. The CDR3 loop spans 12 amino acids. Germline V CDR1 and CDR2: MGHDK, SYGVNS. V was pared by 6 bases and J by 6 bases, with 11 bases between. TCRdb's copy holds only in-frame clones and misses some; the assay was immunoSEQ multiplex PCR. Counted here are approximately 70,000 clones, roughly 92% occurring once; the ten biggest clones make up over 0.3%. The clonotype originates from a human donor in good health. This chain connects TRBV25-1 to TRBJ1-1; weak D call: TRBD1 (5 bases). The material sequenced was T cells isolated from PBMCs. The CDR3 loop is CASRAGGAEAFF. In DNA, the CDR3 is TGTGCCAGCAGAGCGGGAGGGGCTGAAGCTTTCTTT.